This TCR beta chain was documented in a study of T cell responses to AZD1222 COVID-19 vaccine (dated by TCRdb to the early 2020s). About the full investigation: AZD1222 recipients with second doses at about 4 weeks or about 12 weeks were pooled, because spike-specific TCR depth and breadth did not differ between schedules. Trial participants were enrolled into age subgroups of 18-55, 56-69 and 70-plus years, which contained 148, 28 and 57 TCR-sequenced participants, respectively. A total of approximately 250 trial participants underwent TCR sequencing, of whom some 200 had received two doses of AZD1222 and about 25 had received two doses of the MenACWY control vaccine. The paper's findings and limits, for the study overall: Conclusions about previously exposed vaccinees are limited, since just six or seven AZD1222 recipients were seropositive for SARS-CoV-2 at baseline. Nearly half of unique spike-specific TCRs reportedly recognized epitopes outside regions mutated in the B.1.351 and B.1.1.7 variants. A significant rise in spike-specific TCR breadth and depth was observed after two AZD1222 doses relative to day 0 and relative to MenACWY recipients. Because no day 14 peak-response samples were available, repertoires were characterized only after the peak T cell response. In the small 56-69-year group, the increase in depth fell short of significance, most likely because of low power. The whole spike protein was spanned by vaccine-associated CD4 TCRs, and dominant responses were seen in regions 160-218 and 743-854. Participants were mostly white British, with more females than males. The authors suggested clonal diversity may have been underestimated.

V loses 0 bases, J loses 0 bases, and the germline ends lie 11 bases apart. Measured from the cysteine to the phenylalanine, the CDR3 is 16 residues long. Of the read, only the CDR3 DNA is kept; its 48 bases are in frame from base 1. The germline V gene (reference sequence) provides CDR1 LNHDA and CDR2 SQIVND. The CDR3 regions of human TCRbeta chains were subjected to immunosequencing. The original pipeline was this. TCRs in the repertoires were compared against a reference library of SARS-CoV-2-specific TCRs that had been generated with the MIRA antigen-specificity platform. Breadth meant the fraction of unique TCRs that were SARS-CoV-2-associated, whereas depth meant the fraction of total T cells that were SARS-CoV-2-associated. Using the MIRA data, every spike-specific TCR was mapped to the spike region that the TCR reacted to and assigned to either a CD4 or a CD8 class. Log10-transformed breadth and depth values were compared by one-way ANOVA with Sidak's multiple comparisons tests. Imported from immuneACCESS, the table was reduced by TCRdb to in-frame sequences with V and J called. These copies leave out some clones; in studies compared against another copy, an unresolved V gene accounts for under half, and the cause of the remainder is not known. For V, J and clone size, that table is used; D and trimming come from the DNA. Within this sample are about 180,000 clones, with 85% to 90% of them counted one time only. The top ten clonotypes cover 0.4% to 0.5% of the sample.

Worth noting for this clone: Its antigen remains unidentified. Base qualities are missing; no much larger clone stands one base away.

Reading the label with the study, this specimen's time point is: baseline before first vaccination. Vaccinee samples came from UK trials COV001 and COV002, including a single-blind randomized controlled phase 2/3 trial of AZD1222 (ChAdOx1 nCoV-19) in healthy adults. For TCRbeta chain sequencing, PBMC samples from trial participants were taken at day 0 and at day 28 after the second dose. The sample was peripheral blood, taken on day 0 of AZD1222 vaccination. This clonotype originated in an adult in good health. This sequence uses TRBV19 and TRBJ1-1; the D gene lacks a confident call. The DNA is TGTGCCAGTAGTATAGATCTGGCCACTATGAACACTGAAGCTTTCTTT. This yields the protein CASSIDLATMNTEAFF.